The 23 T cell receptor beta chains reported below all come from one sample, sequenced in a study of T cell responses to AZD1222 COVID-19 vaccine. Profiled with immunoSEQ multiplex PCR; TCRdb holds only in-frame clones, not every one. Found here are about 83,000 clones, about 91% of them singletons; the top ten hold around 30%. Sequencing was performed on peripheral blood, taken 28 days after the second AZD1222 dose. The source is an adult who received the AZD1222 COVID-19 vaccine.

The chain uses TRBV4-1 and TRBJ2-5, with 10 bases matching TRBD2. The CDR3 contains 16 residues. Germline values: CDR1 MGHRA, CDR2 YSYEKL. The J segment lost 5 bases and the V segment lost 3 bases, leaving 9 bases of the junction unmatched. The CDR3 spells CASSHRPSGSGETQYF. The CDR3 nucleotides read TGCGCCAGCAGCCACAGACCTAGCGGGAGTGGCGAGACCCAGTACTTC.

A few counts support this clone. The V call is TRBV5-1, the J call TRBJ1-4, with 7 bases lining up with TRBD1. The J segment lost 6 bases and the V segment lost 4 bases, leaving 12 bases of the junction unmatched. Germline V lookup: CDR1 SGHRS, CDR2 YFSETQ. This CDR3 is built from 16 residues. In nucleotides, the CDR3 is TGCGCCAGCAGCCCTGGACAGGCTAAGGGATATGAAAAACTGTTTTTT. Protein product: CASSPGQAKGYEKLFF.

The chain combines TRBV23-1 with TRBJ1-2; D is possibly TRBD1 (5 bases). TRBV23-1 is annotated as an ORF whose role is uncertain. V shed 0 bases and J shed 3 bases, with 11 bases lying between them. The CDR3 runs to 15 residues. CDR3 coding DNA: TGCGCCAGCAGTCAATCGGGACGGACCTACTATGGCTACACCTTC. Its protein product is CASSQSGRTYYGYTF.

The J gene is TRBJ2-7, the V gene TRBV12-3 or TRBV12-4; weak D call: TRBD1 (5 bases). V lost 7 bases, J lost 9 bases, and 7 bases lay in between. The CDR3 is 9 residues long. DNA for the CDR3: TGTGCCAGCACCCAGGGGCAGTACTTC. Translated, it gives CASTQGQYF.

Notes on this clone: Other DNA sequences from this sample encode an identical CDR3 as well. The V call is TRBV28, the J call TRBJ1-5; no firm D call. Trimming took 4 bases from V and 0 from J, leaving 10 bases between them. Germline values: CDR1 MDHEN, CDR2 SYDVKM. The CDR3 is 15 residues long. The CDR3 spells CASSSTDYSNQPQHF. CDR3 in DNA: TGTGCCAGCAGTTCGACTGACTATAGCAATCAGCCCCAGCATTTT.

The gene calls are TRBV5-6 and TRBJ1-4, with unresolved D. Trimming stripped 5 bases from V and 0 bases from J, with 11 bases between. CDR3 length: 15 amino acids. Germline CDR1 SGHDT, CDR2 YYEEEE. This chain's CDR3 is CASSWGSATNEKLFF. Written as DNA, the CDR3 is TGTGCCAGCAGTTGGGGTTCAGCAACTAATGAAAAACTGTTTTTT. The variable domain in full, with the rest retrieved from reference TRBV5-6 and TRBJ1-4, is DAGVTQSPTHLIKTRGQQVTLRCSPKSGHDTVSWYQQALGQGPQFIFQYYEEEERQRGNFPDRFSGHQFPNYSSELNVNALLLGDSALYLCASSWGSATNEKLFFGSGTQLSVL.

The chain has TRBV2 and TRBJ1-5; no reliable D call. This CDR3 comprises 14 residues. The germline V gene encodes CDR1 SNHLY and CDR2 FYNNEI. Trimming stripped 8 bases from V and 0 bases from J, with 11 bases between. DNA for the CDR3: TGTGCCAGCTTCCACGGGAATAGCAATCAGCCCCAGCATTTT. Amino acids: CASFHGNSNQPQHF.

This clone came up many times. The chain uses TRBV20-1 and TRBJ1-4; D not certain. V lost 6 bases to trimming and J lost 6 bases, with 8 bases between them. From germline, CDR1 is DFQATT and CDR2 SNEGSKA (reference sequence). CDR3 length: 11 amino acids. The CDR3 bases are TGCAGTGCAGGGAAAGATGAAAAACTGTTTTTT. This translates into CSAGKDEKLFF.

The chain carries TRBV19 and TRBJ2-2; 10 bases are shared with TRBD2. Germline values: CDR1 LNHDA, CDR2 SQIVND (reference sequence). The V segment lost 3 bases and the J segment 8 bases; nucleotides outside the gene matches: 9. This CDR3 has 16 amino acids. CDR3 protein: CASSILLAGRIGELFF. Here the CDR3 DNA reads TGTGCCAGTAGTATCCTACTAGCGGGACGGATAGGGGAGCTGTTTTTT.

The chain combines TRBV2 with TRBJ2-2, with 10 bases fitting TRBD2. Germline V gene data show CDR1 as SNHLY and CDR2 as FYNNEI. This CDR3 has 13 residues. V lost 8 bases to trimming and J lost 7 bases; unmatched junction nucleotides: 4. CDR3 DNA: TGTGCCAGCGGAAGCGGGAGGGGCGGGGAGCTGTTTTTT. Protein product: CASGSGRGGELFF.

This chain connects TRBV4-3 to TRBJ2-1; 7 nucleotides match TRBD1. The length of the CDR3 is 14 residues. Unmatched junction bases numbered 5, after V lost 0 bases and J lost 9 bases. Germline V lookup: CDR1 LGHNA, CDR2 YSLEER. CDR3 amino acids: CASSQEAGQVEQFF. The CDR3 DNA follows: TGCGCCAGCAGCCAAGAGGCCGGACAGGTTGAGCAGTTCTTC.

The chain is built from TRBV27 and TRBJ2-7; 9 bases fit TRBD1. Germline loops: CDR1 MNHEY, CDR2 SMNVEV (reference sequence). The CDR3 runs 16 residues. The J segment lost 3 bases and the V segment lost 4 bases, leaving 10 bases of the junction unmatched. The CDR3 sequence: CASSSLQGALFYEQYF. The CDR3 coding sequence is TGTGCCAGCAGTTCCTTACAGGGGGCATTATTCTACGAGCAGTACTTC.

The CDR3 sequence: CASSALLGEGRYTGELFF. The CDR3 DNA sequence: TGTGCCAGCAGTGCGCTCCTAGGGGAGGGGCGTTACACCGGGGAGCTGTTTTTT. V and J are TRBV6-1 and TRBJ2-2, with 7 bases fitting TRBD2. Germline V gene sequence: CDR1 MNHNS, CDR2 SASEGT. V was pared by 4 bases and J by 3 bases, with 14 bases of the junction left unmatched. This CDR3 spans 18 amino acids.

The rearrangement links TRBV24-1 to TRBJ1-1, with D hard to call. This CDR3 spans 17 amino acids. V was pared by 5 bases and J by 0 bases, with 18 bases between. Germline V lookup: CDR1 KGHDR, CDR2 SFDVKD. Here the CDR3 DNA reads TGTGCCACCAGTGTCGTTGGACCGTGGATCATGAACACTGAAGCTTTCTTT. This translates into CATSVVGPWIMNTEAFF.

This chain uses TRBV6-2 or TRBV6-3 with TRBJ1-1; unclear D gene. V lost 5 bases and J 0 bases, leaving 10 bases between the germline ends. The CDR3 is made up of 14 amino acids. CDR1 and CDR2 (germline): MNHEY, SVGEGT. The CDR3 DNA follows: TGTGCCAGCAGTGCCGACCGGGTGAACACTGAAGCTTTCTTT. This translates into CASSADRVNTEAFF.

The chain is built from TRBV24-1 and TRBJ2-7; D is uncertain. This CDR3 comprises 16 residues. CDR1 and CDR2 from the germline V gene are KGHDR and SFDVKD. Trimming stripped 1 base from V and 3 bases from J, with 15 bases between. CDR3 sequence reads: CATSDFMWNSCYEQYF. The CDR3 region has the DNA TGTGCCACCAGTGATTTTATGTGGAACAGCTGCTACGAGCAGTACTTC.

The chain links TRBV6-5 to TRBJ1-3; D remains ambiguous. Deletions cut 8 bases from V and 0 bases from J, with 14 bases between. This CDR3 comprises 15 residues. The germline CDR1 and CDR2 sequences are MNHEY and SVGAGI. The CDR3 sequence: CASLIGRISGNTIYF. CDR3 coding DNA: TGTGCCAGCTTAATCGGCAGAATCTCTGGAAACACCATATATTTT.

The chain recombines TRBV19 with TRBJ2-7; 10 nucleotides match TRBD2. CDR1 and CDR2 from the germline V gene are LNHDA and SQIVND (reference sequence). This CDR3 contains 15 residues. Trimming removed 8 bases from V and 1 base from J; junction bases left unmatched: 8. The CDR3 here is CASATSGYLSYEQYF. The CDR3 nucleotides are TGTGCCAGTGCGACTAGCGGGTACCTATCCTACGAGCAGTACTTC. The whole variable domain, remainder taken from reference TRBV19 and TRBJ2-7, is DGGITQSPKYLFRKEGQNVTLSCEQNLNHDAMYWYRQDPGQGLRLIYYSQIVNDFQKGDIAEGYSVSREKKESFPLTVTSAQKNPTAFYLCASATSGYLSYEQYFGPGTRLTVT.

The chain uses TRBV25-1 and TRBJ2-1; 7 bases agree with TRBD1. Germline lookup yields CDR1 MGHDK and CDR2 SYGVNS. This CDR3 region has 16 residues. Germline trimming cut 3 bases from V and 6 bases from J; bases unmatched to any gene: 11. As DNA, the CDR3 is TGTGCCAGCAGTGACAGCCGGGACAGACTCAGCAATGAGCAGTTCTTC. Amino acids: CASSDSRDRLSNEQFF.

This clone was detected only a few times. The J gene is TRBJ1-2, the V gene TRBV28; the D gene is possibly TRBD1 (5 bases). V lost 6 bases and J lost 3, with 11 bases in between. The CDR3 consists of 13 residues. Germline lookup yields CDR1 MDHEN and CDR2 SYDVKM. CDR3 sequence reads: CASRNQGYYGYTF. The DNA for the CDR3 is TGTGCCAGCAGAAACCAGGGATACTATGGCTACACCTTC.

This rearrangement joins TRBV5-1 to TRBJ2-7, with 9 positions matching TRBD1. The CDR3 covers 16 residues. With V trimmed by 4 bases and J by 5 bases, 13 bases remained unmatched. Per the germline V gene, CDR1 is SGHRS and CDR2 is YFSETQ. CDR3 coding DNA: TGCGCCAGCAGCGTGGATTTGGGACAGGGATCCAACGAGCAGTACTTC. This translates into CASSVDLGQGSNEQYF.

This sequence joins TRBV28 and TRBJ2-7; no clear D gene. The CDR3 runs 11 residues. CDR1 MDHEN and CDR2 SYDVKM come from the germline V gene. Trimming removed 6 bases at V and 3 bases at J, with 6 bases between. The CDR3 DNA reads TGTGCCAGCAGGCAGAACTACGAGCAGTACTTC. It translates to CASRQNYEQYF.

V and J are TRBV6-5 and TRBJ2-7; TRBD1 aligns across 9 bases. CDR1 is MNHEY, CDR2 SVGAGI, per germline. J gave up 6 bases and V 7 bases, and 10 bases lay outside the gene matches. This CDR3 is 14 amino acids long. CDR3 coding DNA: TGTGCCAGCACCCTCTCGACAGGGGGGGGCGAGCAGTACTTC. Protein sequence: CASTLSTGGGEQYF.